A selection of T cell receptor beta chains follows, all from one sample in a study of chemoradiotherapy in HPV16-positive cancers. Repertoires were generated with immunoSEQ multiplex PCR, while TCRdb's copy carries only in-frame clones and drops some. The data contain around 16,000 clones, roughly 79% of them singletons. This specimen was acquired from a patient who underwent chemoradiotherapy. These TCRs come from a human donor with HPV-associated anogenital cancer. Both conserved end residues are part of each CDR3. The order of the fields is CDR3 protein, V gene, D gene. D genes are given only for firm matches.

CATSGGDRYTYEQYF TRBV15 TRBD2
CASSQVGGKGAAGNTIYF TRBV4-1 TRBD1
CASSPGQIYGYTF TRBV7-9 TRBD1
CASSHGLAGGTDTQYF TRBV5-4 TRBD2
CASSIGQGRSYF TRBV5-5 TRBD1
CASSEAGADYGYTF TRBV6-1 .
CASSPGTAYEQYF TRBV5-1 .
CASSLMAGNTEAFF TRBV7-2 .
CASSLDPGAGGELFF TRBV5-1 .
CASSWRQSTPEAFF TRBV5-1 .
CSVGWLAGGYNEQFF TRBV29-1 TRBD2
CASSETQGHYGYTF TRBV7-9 TRBD1
CSARGYYEQYF TRBV20-1 .
CASSHRAGGRWTEAFF TRBV7-2 .
CASGMRDRGNTEAFF TRBV28 TRBD1
CASSEWGNQPQHF TRBV6-1 .
CASSRGDGNTEAFF TRBV19 .
CASSVGSSTDTQYF TRBV2 .
CASSVGGTVYEQYF TRBV2 .
CASSWDSQNTEAFF TRBV7-9 TRBD1
CASSPGLASAFYNEQFF TRBV7-9 .
CASSYRGLLGYTF TRBV28 TRBD1
CAWGGLAGSTDTQYF TRBV30 TRBD2
CASSSSGTGYDIQYF TRBV5-8 TRBD1
CSVEDLSYGYTF TRBV29-1 .
CASSTRGGSNQPQHF TRBV19 .
CASSLRDRVAYEQYF TRBV6-4 TRBD1
CASSLESSYNSPLHF TRBV7-2 .
CASSQQGGEETQYF TRBV4-2 .